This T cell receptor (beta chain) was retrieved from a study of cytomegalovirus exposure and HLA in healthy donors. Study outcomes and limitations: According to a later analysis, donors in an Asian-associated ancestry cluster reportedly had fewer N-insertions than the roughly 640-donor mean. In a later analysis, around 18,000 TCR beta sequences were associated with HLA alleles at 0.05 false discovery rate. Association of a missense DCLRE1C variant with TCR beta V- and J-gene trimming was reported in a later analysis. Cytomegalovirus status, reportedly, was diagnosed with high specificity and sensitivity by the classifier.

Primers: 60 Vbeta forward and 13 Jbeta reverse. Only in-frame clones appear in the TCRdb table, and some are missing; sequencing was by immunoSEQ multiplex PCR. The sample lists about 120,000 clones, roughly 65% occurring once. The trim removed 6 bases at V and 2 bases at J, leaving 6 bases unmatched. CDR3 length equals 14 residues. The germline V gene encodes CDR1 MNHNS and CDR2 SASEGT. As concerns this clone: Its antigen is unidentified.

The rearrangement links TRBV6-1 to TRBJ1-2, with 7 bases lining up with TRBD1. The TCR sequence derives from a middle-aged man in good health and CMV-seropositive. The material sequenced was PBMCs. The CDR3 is CASSFNRGNYGYTF. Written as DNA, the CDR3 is TGTGCCAGCAGCTTTAACAGGGGAAACTATGGCTACACCTTC.